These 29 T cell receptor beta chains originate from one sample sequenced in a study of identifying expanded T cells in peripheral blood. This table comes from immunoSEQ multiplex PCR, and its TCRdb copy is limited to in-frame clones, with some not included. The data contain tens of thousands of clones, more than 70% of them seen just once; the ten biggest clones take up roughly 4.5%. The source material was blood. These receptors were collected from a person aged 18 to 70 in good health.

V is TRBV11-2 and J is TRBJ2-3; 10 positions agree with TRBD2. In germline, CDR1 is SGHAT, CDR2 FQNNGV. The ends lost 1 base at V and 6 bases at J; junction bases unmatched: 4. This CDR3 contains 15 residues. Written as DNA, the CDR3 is TGTGCCAGCAGCTTAGGGCTAGCGGGAGCGGATACGCAGTATTTT. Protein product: CASSLGLAGADTQYF.

The CDR3 DNA reads TGCGCCAGCAGCACACCGACTAGCGTTGACACCGGGGAGCTGTTTTTT. Protein sequence: CASSTPTSVDTGELFF. The chain uses TRBV5-1 and TRBJ2-2; the match to TRBD2 covers 8 bases. The V segment lost 4 bases and the J segment 3 bases; nucleotides outside the gene matches: 8. This CDR3 region has 16 residues. The germline CDR1 and CDR2 sequences are SGHRS and YFSETQ.

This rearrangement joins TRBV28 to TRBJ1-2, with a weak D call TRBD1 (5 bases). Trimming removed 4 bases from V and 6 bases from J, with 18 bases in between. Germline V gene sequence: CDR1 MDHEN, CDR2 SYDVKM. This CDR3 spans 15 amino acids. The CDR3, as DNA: TGTGCCAGCAGTTCCCCGCGGGGACGGCTCCATGGCTACACCTTC. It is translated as CASSSPRGRLHGYTF.

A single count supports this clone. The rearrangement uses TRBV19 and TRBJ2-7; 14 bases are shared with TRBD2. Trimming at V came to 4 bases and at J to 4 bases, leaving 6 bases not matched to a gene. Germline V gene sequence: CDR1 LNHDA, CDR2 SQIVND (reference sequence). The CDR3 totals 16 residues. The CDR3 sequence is CASSTGTSGRGYEQYF. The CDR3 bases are TGTGCCAGTAGTACAGGGACTAGCGGGAGAGGGTACGAGCAGTACTTC.

The CDR3 nucleotides are TGCGCCAGCAGCCAAGAGGTACTAGCAGCGAACACCGGGGAGCTGTTTTTT. Its translation: CASSQEVLAANTGELFF. The V gene is TRBV4-3, the J gene TRBJ2-2; D is possibly TRBD2 (6 bases). The CDR3 spans 17 residues. Germline V lookup: CDR1 LGHNA, CDR2 YSLEER. The V end lost 0 bases, the J end lost 0 bases, and 11 bases lay between the germline ends.

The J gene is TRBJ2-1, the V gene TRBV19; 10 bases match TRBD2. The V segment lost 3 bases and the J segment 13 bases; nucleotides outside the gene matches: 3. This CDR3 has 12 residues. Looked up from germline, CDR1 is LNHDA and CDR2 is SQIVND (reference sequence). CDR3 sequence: CASSILAGVQFF. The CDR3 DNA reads TGTGCCAGTAGTATCCTAGCGGGAGTTCAGTTCTTC. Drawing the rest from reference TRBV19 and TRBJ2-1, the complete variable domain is DGGITQSPKYLFRKEGQNVTLSCEQNLNHDAMYWYRQDPGQGLRLIYYSQIVNDFQKGDIAEGYSVSREKKESFPLTVTSAQKNPTAFYLCASSILAGVQFFGPGTRLTVL.

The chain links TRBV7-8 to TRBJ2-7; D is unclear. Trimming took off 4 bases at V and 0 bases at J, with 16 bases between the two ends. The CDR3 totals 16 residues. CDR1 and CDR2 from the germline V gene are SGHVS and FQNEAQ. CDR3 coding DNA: TGTGCCAGCAGCTCCCCCACGTCATTGAGCTCCTACGAGCAGTACTTC. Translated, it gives CASSSPTSLSSYEQYF.

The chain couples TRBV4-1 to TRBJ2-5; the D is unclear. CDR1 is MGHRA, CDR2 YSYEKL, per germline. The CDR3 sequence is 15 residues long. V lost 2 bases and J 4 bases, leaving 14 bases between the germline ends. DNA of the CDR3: TGCGCCAGCAGCCAACTTCAAGGGCCCTTAGAGACCCAGTACTTC. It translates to CASSQLQGPLETQYF.

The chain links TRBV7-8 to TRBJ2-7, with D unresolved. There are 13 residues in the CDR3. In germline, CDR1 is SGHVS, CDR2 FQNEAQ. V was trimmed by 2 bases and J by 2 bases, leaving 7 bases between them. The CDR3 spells CASSLNRPYEQYF. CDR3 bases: TGTGCCAGCAGCTTAAATCGACCCTACGAGCAGTACTTC.

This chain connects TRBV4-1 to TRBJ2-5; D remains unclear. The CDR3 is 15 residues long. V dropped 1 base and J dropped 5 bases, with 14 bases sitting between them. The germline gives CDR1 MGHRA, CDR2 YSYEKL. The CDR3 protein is CASSQGSLGIETQYF. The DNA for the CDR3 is TGCGCCAGCAGCCAAGGTTCATTGGGGATCGAGACCCAGTACTTC.

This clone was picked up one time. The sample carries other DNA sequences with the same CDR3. CDR3 protein: CASSVGIAGTDTQYF. The DNA for the CDR3 is TGTGCCAGCAGCGTAGGGATCGCCGGGACAGATACGCAGTATTTT. This chain connects TRBV9 to TRBJ2-3; D unclear. In germline, CDR1 is SGDLS, CDR2 YYNGEE. V gave up 0 bases and J gave up 3 bases, with 11 bases separating them. This CDR3 spans 15 amino acids.

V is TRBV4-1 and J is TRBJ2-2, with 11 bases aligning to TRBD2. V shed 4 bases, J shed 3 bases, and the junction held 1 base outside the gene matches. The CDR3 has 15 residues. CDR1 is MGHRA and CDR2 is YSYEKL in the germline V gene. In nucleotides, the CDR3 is TGCGCCAGCAGCCTTAGCGGGGGGGACACCGGGGAGCTGTTTTTT. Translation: CASSLSGGDTGELFF.

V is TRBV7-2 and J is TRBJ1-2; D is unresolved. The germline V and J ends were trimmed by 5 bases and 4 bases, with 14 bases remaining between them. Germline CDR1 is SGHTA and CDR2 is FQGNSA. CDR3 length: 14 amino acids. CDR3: CASSPDGVGYGYTF. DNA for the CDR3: TGTGCCAGCAGCCCGGATGGCGTCGGCTATGGCTACACCTTC.

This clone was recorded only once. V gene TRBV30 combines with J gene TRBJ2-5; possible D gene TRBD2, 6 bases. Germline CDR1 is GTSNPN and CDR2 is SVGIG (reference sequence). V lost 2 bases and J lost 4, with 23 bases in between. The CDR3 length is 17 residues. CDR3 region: CAWSKGLAPLGGETQYF. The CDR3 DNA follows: TGTGCCTGGAGTAAGGGCCTAGCGCCCTTGGGGGGAGAGACCCAGTACTTC.

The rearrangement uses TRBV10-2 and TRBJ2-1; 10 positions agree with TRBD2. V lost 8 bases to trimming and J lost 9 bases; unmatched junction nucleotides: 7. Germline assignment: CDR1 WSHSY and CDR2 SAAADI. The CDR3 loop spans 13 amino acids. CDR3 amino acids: CASLRKRGGEQFF. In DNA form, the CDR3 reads TGCGCCAGCCTAAGAAAGCGGGGGGGTGAGCAGTTCTTC.

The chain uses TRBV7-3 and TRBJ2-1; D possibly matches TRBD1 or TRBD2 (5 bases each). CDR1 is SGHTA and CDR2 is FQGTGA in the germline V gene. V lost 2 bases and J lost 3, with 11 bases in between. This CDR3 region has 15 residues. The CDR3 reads CASSLGGTNYNEQFF. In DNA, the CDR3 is TGTGCCAGCAGCTTAGGGGGTACAAACTACAATGAGCAGTTCTTC. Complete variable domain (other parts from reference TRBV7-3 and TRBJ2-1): GAGVSQTPSNKVTEKGKYVELRCDPISGHTALYWYRQSLGQGPEFLIYFQGTGAADDSGLPNDRFFAVRPEGSVSTLKIQRTERGDSAVYLCASSLGGTNYNEQFFGPGTRLTVL.

The CDR3 DNA follows: TGTGCCAGCTCTGCCGGGACTCGTGCGAACAATGAGCAGTTCTTC. Its translation is CASSAGTRANNEQFF. J is TRBJ2-1 and V is TRBV14; a possible D gene is TRBD2 (6 bases). The germline CDR1 and CDR2 sequences are SGHDN and FVKESK. CDR3 size: 15 residues. With 8 bases removed from V and 5 bases from J, the gap between germline ends came to 19 bases.

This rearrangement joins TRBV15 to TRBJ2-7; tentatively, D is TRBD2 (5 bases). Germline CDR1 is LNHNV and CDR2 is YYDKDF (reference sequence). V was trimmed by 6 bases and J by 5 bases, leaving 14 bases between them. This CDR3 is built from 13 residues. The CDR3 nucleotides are TGTGCCACCAGTCCTGACTACGGGGACGAGCAGTACTTC. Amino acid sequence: CATSPDYGDEQYF.

DNA for the CDR3: TGTGCCAGCAGTGATGATAGCTCTGGGGCCAACGTCCTGACTTTC. The encoded protein is CASSDDSSGANVLTF. This sequence joins TRBV6-1 and TRBJ2-6; no clear D gene. The CDR3 is 15 amino acids. V was pared by 3 bases and J by 0 bases, with 6 bases between. In germline, CDR1 is MNHNS, CDR2 SASEGT.

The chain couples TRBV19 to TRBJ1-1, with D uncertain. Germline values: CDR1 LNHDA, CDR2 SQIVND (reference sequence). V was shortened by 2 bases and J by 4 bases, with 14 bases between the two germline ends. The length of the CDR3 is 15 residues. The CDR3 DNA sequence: TGTGCCAGTAGTATAAGACTTTCCGCATCCACTGAAGCTTTCTTT. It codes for CASSIRLSASTEAFF.

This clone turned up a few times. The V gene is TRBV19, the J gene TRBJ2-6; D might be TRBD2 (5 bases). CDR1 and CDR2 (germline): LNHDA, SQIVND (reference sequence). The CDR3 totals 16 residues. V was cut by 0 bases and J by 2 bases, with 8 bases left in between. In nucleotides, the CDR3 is TGTGCCAGTAGTATAGATGTCGGGACTGGGGCCAACGTCCTGACTTTC. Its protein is CASSIDVGTGANVLTF.

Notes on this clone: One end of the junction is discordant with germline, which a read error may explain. CDR3 bases: TGTGCCAGCAGTCAAGACCTCAGCTATGGCTACACCTTC. Protein product: CASSQDLSYGYTF. V gene TRBV14 combines with J gene TRBJ1-2; no clear D. Per the germline V gene, CDR1 is SGHDN and CDR2 is FVKESK. The CDR3 extends over 13 amino acids.

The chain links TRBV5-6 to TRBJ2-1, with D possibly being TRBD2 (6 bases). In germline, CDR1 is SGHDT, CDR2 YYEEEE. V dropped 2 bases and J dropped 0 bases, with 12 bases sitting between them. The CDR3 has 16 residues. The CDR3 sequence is CASSLSTSSSYNEQFF. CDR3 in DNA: TGTGCCAGCAGCTTAAGTACTAGCAGCTCCTACAATGAGCAGTTCTTC.

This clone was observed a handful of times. The CDR3 protein is CASSDLPGEGTETQYF. The CDR3 bases are TGTGCCAGCAGTGATCTCCCGGGAGAGGGGACGGAGACCCAGTACTTC. The chain combines TRBV6-4 with TRBJ2-5; D might be TRBD2 (6 bases). CDR1 MRHNA and CDR2 SNTAGT come from the germline V gene. The CDR3 is made up of 16 amino acids. Trimming stripped 3 bases from V and 5 bases from J, with 19 bases between.

CDR3 bases: TGTGCCAGCAGACCCCGACAGGGAACTAACTATGGCTACACCTTC. It yields the protein CASRPRQGTNYGYTF. V usage is TRBV6-6 and J usage is TRBJ1-2, with 7 bases that match TRBD1. The CDR3 is 15 residues long. The V and J ends lost 6 bases and 0 bases, in that order; junction bases with no gene match: 7. CDR1 is MNHNY, CDR2 SVGAGI, per germline (reference sequence).

CDR3 nucleotides: TGTGCCTGGAACACTCATAGCAATCAGCCCCAGCATTTT. Translation gives CAWNTHSNQPQHF. This chain joins TRBV30 and TRBJ1-5, with D unresolved. This CDR3 region has 13 residues. Germline CDR1 is GTSNPN and CDR2 is SVGIG (reference sequence). The V end lost 4 bases, the J end lost 0 bases, and 7 bases lay between the germline ends.

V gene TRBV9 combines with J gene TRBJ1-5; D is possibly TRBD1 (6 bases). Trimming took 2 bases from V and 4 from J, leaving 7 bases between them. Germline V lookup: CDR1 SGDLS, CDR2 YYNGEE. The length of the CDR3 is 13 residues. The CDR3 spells CASSVQGNQPQHF. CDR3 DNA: TGTGCCAGCAGCGTTCAGGGGAATCAGCCCCAGCATTTT.

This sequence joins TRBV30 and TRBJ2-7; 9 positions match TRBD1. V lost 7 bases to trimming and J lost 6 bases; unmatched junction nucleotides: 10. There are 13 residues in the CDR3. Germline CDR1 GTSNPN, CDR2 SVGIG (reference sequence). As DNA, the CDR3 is TGTGCCTACGCACAGGGGGCGCCCACCGAGCAGTACTTC. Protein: CAYAQGAPTEQYF.

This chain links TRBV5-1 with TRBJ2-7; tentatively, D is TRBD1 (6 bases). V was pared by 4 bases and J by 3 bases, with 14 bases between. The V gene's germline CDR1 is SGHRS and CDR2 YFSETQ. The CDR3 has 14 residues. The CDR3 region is CASSPAGGGYEQYF. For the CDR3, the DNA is TGCGCCAGCAGCCCGGCTGGGGGCGGCTACGAGCAGTACTTC.